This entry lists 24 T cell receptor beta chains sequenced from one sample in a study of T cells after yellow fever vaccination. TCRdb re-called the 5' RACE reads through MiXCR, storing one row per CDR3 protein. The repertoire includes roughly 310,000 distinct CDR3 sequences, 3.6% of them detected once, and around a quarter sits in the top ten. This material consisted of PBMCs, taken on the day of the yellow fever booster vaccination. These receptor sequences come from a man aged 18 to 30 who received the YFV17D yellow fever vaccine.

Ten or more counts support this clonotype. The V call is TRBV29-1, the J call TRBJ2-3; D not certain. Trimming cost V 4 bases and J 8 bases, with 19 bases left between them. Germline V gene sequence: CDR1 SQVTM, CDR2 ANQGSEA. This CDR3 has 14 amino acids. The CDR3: CSVGMSRARATQYF. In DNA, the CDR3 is TGCAGCGTTGGTATGTCCCGGGCCCGGGCTACGCAGTATTTT.

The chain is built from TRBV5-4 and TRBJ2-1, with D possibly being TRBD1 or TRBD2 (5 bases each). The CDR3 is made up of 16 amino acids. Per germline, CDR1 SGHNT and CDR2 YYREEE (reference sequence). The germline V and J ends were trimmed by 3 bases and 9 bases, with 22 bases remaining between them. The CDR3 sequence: CASSSGRAALSAEQFF. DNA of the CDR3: TGTGCCAGCAGCTCGGGGCGGGCGGCCCTTAGTGCTGAGCAGTTCTTC.

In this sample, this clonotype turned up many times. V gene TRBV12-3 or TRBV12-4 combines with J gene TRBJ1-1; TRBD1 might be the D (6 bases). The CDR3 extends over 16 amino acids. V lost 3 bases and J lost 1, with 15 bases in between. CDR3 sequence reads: CASSLAGVLGNTEAFF. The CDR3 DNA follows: TGTGCCAGCAGTTTGGCAGGGGTTTTAGGGAACACTGAAGCTTTCTTT.

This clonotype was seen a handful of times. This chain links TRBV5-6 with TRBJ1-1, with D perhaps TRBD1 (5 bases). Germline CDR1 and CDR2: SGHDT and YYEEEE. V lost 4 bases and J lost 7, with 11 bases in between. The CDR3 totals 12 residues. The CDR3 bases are TGTGCCAGCAGCCAATTGCAGGGTGAAGCTTTCTTT. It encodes CASSQLQGEAFF.

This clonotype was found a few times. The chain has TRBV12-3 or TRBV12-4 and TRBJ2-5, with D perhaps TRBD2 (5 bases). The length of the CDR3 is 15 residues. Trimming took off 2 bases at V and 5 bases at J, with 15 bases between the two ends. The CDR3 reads CASSLLLSGSETQYF. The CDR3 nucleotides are TGTGCCAGCAGTTTACTTCTAAGTGGGAGCGAGACCCAGTACTTC.

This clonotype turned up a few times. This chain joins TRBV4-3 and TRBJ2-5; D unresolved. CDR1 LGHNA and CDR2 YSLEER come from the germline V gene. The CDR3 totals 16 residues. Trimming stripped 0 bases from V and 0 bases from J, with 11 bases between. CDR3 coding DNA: TGCGCCAGCAGCCAAGATGGCGGACCGTACCAAGAGACCCAGTACTTC. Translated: CASSQDGGPYQETQYF.

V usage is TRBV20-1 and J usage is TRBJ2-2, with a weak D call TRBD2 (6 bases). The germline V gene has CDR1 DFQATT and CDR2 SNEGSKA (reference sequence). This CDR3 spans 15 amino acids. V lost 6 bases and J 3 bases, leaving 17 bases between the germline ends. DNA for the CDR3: TGCAGTGCCACTCGACTAGAGATCGACACCGGGGAGCTGTTTTTT. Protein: CSATRLEIDTGELFF.

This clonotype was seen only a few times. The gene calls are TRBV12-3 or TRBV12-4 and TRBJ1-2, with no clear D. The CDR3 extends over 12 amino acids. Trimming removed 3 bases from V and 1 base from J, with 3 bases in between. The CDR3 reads CASSLINYGYTF. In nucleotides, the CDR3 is TGTGCCAGCAGTTTGATTAACTATGGCTACACCTTC.

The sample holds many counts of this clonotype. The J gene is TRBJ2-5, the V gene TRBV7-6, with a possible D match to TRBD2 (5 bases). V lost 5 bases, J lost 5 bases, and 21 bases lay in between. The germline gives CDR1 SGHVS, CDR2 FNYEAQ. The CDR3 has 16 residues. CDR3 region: CASSTPGVGQGETQYF. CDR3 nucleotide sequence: TGTGCCAGCAGCACCCCCGGGGTGGGCCAAGGGGAGACCCAGTACTTC.

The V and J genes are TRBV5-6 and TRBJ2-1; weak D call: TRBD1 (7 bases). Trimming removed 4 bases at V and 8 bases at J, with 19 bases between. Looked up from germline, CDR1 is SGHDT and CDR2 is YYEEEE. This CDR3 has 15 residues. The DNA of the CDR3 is TGTGCCAGCAGCAGAGGGGGGACAGCTTATGATGAGCAGTTCTTC. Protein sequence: CASSRGGTAYDEQFF.

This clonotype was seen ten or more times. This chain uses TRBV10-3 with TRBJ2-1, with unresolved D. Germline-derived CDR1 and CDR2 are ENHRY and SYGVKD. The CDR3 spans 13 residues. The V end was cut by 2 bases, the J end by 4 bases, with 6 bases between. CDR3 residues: CAISESQYNEQFF. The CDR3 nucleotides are TGTGCCATCAGTGAGAGCCAGTACAATGAGCAGTTCTTC.

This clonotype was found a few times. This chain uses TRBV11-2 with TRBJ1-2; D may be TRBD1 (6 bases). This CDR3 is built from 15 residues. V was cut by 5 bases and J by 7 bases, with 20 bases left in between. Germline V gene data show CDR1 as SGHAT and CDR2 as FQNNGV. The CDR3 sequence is CASSLRDILGGGYTF. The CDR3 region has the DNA TGTGCCAGCAGCCTCCGGGACATCTTAGGGGGTGGCTACACCTTC.

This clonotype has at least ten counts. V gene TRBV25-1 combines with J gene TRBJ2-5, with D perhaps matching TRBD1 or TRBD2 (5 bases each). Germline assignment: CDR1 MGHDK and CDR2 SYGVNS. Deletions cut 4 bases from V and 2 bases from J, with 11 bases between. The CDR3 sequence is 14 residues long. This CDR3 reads CASSARDGQETQYF. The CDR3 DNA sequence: TGTGCCAGCAGTGCCCGGGACGGACAAGAGACCCAGTACTTC.

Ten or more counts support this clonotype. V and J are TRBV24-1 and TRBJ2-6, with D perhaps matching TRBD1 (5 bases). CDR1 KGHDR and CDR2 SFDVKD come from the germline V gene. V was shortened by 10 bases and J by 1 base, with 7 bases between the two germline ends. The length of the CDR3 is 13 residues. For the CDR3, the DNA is TGTGCCACAGGGGCATCTGGGGCCAACGTCCTGACTTTC. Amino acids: CATGASGANVLTF.

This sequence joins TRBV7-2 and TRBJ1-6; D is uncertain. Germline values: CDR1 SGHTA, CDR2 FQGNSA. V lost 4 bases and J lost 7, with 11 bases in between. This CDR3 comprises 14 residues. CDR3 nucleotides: TGTGCCAGCAGCTCCCGGACGGGGAATTCACCCCTCCACTTT. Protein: CASSSRTGNSPLHF.

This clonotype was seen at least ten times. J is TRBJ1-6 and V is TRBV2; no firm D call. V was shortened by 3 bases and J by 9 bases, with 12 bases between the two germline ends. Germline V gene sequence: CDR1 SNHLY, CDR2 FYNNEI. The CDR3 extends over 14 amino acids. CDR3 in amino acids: CASSDFPSSSPLHF. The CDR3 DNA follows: TGTGCCAGCAGTGACTTCCCCTCCTCTTCACCCCTCCACTTT.

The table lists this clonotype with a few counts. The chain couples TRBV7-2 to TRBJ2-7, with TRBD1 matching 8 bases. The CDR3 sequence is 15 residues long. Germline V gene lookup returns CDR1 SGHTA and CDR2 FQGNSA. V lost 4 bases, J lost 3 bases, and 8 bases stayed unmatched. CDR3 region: CASSSPDRADYEQYF. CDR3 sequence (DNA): TGTGCCAGCAGCTCCCCGGACAGGGCGGACTACGAGCAGTACTTC.

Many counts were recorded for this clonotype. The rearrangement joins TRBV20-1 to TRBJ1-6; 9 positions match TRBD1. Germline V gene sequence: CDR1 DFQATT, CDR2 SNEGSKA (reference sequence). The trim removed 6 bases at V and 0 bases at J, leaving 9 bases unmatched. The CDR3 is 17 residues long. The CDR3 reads CSAEDRGISSYNSPLHF. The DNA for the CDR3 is TGCAGTGCCGAGGACAGGGGAATCAGCTCCTATAATTCACCCCTCCACTTT.

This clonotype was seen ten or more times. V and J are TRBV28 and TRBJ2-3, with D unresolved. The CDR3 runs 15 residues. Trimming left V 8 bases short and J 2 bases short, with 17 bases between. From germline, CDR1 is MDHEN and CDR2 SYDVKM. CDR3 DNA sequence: TGTGCCAGCTCGATTGGCGCCAGCTCCACAGATACGCAGTATTTT. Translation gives CASSIGASSTDTQYF. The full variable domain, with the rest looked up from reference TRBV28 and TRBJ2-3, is DVKVTQSSRYLVKRTGEKVFLECVQDMDHENMFWYRQDPGLGLRLIYFSYDVKMKEKGDIPEGYSVSREKKERFSLILESASTNQTSMYLCASSIGASSTDTQYFGPGTRLTVL.

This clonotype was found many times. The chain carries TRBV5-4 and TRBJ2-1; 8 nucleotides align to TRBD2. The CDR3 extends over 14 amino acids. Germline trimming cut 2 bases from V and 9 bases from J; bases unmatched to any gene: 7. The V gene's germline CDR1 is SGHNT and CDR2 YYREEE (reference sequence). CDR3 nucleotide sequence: TGTGCCAGCAGCTTAGGACTAGCCTACGGTGAGCAGTTCTTC. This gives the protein CASSLGLAYGEQFF.

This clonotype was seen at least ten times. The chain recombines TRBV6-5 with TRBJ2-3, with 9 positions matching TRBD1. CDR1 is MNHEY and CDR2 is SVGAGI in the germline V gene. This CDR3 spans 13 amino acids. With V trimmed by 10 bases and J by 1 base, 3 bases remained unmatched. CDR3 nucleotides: TGTGCCACCCGGACAGGGGGCACAGATACGCAGTATTTT. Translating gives CATRTGGTDTQYF.

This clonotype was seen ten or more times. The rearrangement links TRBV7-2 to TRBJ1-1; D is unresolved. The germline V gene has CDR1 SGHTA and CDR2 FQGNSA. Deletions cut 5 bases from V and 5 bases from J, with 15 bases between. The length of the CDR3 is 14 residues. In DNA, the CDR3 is TGTGCCAGCAGCCAAGTATCTGGGGAAACTGAAGCTTTCTTT. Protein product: CASSQVSGETEAFF.

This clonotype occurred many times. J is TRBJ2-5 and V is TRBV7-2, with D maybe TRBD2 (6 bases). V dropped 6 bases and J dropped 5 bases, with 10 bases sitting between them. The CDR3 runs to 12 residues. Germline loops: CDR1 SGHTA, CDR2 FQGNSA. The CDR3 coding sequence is TGTGCCAGCAGAAAAAGCGGGGAGACCCAGTACTTC. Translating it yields CASRKSGETQYF.

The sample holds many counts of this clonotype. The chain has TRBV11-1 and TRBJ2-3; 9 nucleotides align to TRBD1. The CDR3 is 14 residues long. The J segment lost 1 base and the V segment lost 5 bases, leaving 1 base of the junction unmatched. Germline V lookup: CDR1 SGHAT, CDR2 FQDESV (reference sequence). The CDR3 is CASSRDRGTDTQYF. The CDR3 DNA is TGTGCCAGCAGCCGGGACAGGGGCACAGATACGCAGTATTTT.